The source of this T cell receptor beta chain is a study of technical replicates of blood from a handful of donors. Germline V gene sequence: CDR1 MNHEY, CDR2 SMNVEV (reference sequence). With 4 bases clipped from V and 9 bases from J, the junction kept 7 bases outside the gene matches. The length of the CDR3 is 13 residues. The assay was immunoSEQ multiplex PCR, and TCRdb's table has in-frame clones only and misses some. The profile covers under 85,000 clones, with approximately 96% appearing a single time and roughly 0.35% taken by the ten largest. The TCR comes from a human donor in good health. V is TRBV27 and J is TRBJ1-1, with 8 bases lining up with TRBD1. The sample was T cells isolated from PBMCs. The CDR3, as DNA: TGTGCCAGCAGTTCCCTACAGGGGGGAAAAGCTTTCTTT. Translation: CASSSLQGGKAFF.